The 4 T cell receptor beta chains below come from one sample, sequenced in a study of blood T cells in healthy people across ages. Through a sample-barcoded 5' primer and a J-beta primer mix, a second PCR was run for about 6 to 11 cycles. TCRdb re-derived calls from the 5' RACE reads in MiXCR, one entry per CDR3 protein. The data hold fewer than 950,000 distinct CDR3 sequences, with 30% to 45% observed a single time. The material sequenced was blood. Receptor source: a man younger than 35 in good health.

This clonotype turned up a few times. The CDR3 region is CASSFSHPQTEAFF. The CDR3 bases are TGTGCCAGCAGCTTCAGTCATCCTCAAACTGAAGCTTTCTTT. The rearrangement links TRBV7-2 to TRBJ1-1; D gene uncertain. The germline V and J ends were trimmed by 3 bases and 5 bases, with 13 bases remaining between them. This CDR3 is built from 14 residues. Germline V gene data show CDR1 as SGHTA and CDR2 as FQGNSA.

The J gene is TRBJ1-3, the V gene TRBV12-3 or TRBV12-4; 7 bases match TRBD1. V was pared by 10 bases and J by 2 bases, with 2 bases of the junction left unmatched. The CDR3 has 12 residues. CDR3 loop: CAITGAGNTIYF. CDR3 sequence (DNA): TGTGCCATCACAGGGGCTGGAAACACCATATATTTT.

This chain connects TRBV20-1 to TRBJ1-5, with D possibly TRBD1 on 6 matching bases. Deletions cut 5 bases from V and 9 bases from J, with 14 bases between. The CDR3 runs 12 residues. In germline, CDR1 is DFQATT, CDR2 SNEGSKA (reference sequence). CDR3 DNA: TGCAGTGCTCGCCTATCACAGGGGCCCCAGCATTTT. Translated: CSARLSQGPQHF.

This clonotype was counted ten times or more. The chain couples TRBV12-3 or TRBV12-4 to TRBJ2-1; TRBD2 aligns across 11 bases. The CDR3 covers 15 residues. The V and J ends lost 5 bases and 3 bases, in that order; junction bases with no gene match: 3. CDR3 sequence (DNA): TGTGCCAGCAGTGAACTAGCGGGGGACTACAATGAGCAGTTCTTC. Amino acids: CASSELAGDYNEQFF.